This T cell receptor beta chain originates from a study of PD-1 blockade in classical Hodgkin lymphoma (dated by TCRdb to about 2020). Study-level background: A peripheral blood immune signature of response to PD-1 blockade in classical Hodgkin lymphoma was defined using TCR beta sequencing and CyTOF.

For this clone: What this receptor recognizes is not known. Base qualities were left out, and no much larger clone turns up one base away.

The Qiagen DNeasy kit was used to extract genomic DNA both from unsorted PBMCs and from the negatively selected CD4+ and CD8+ fractions. Using primers that anneal to V and J segments, immunoSEQ multiplex PCR amplified the TCR beta CDR3 regions. A synthetic immune receptor repertoire was used to minimize amplification bias, and remaining bias was computationally removed after sequencing. The authors' pipeline ran thus. Repertoire diversity was quantified as the Shannon entropy index using custom Python scripts. Unsorted, CD4+ and CD8+ repertoires were examined separately, except in combined analyses, for which CD4+ and CD8+ sequences were merged in silico. TCRdb carries this immuneACCESS record with in-frame sequences only. Its versions omit some clonotypes, under half of them owing to an unresolved V gene in the studies checked, with the rest unexplained. The V and J calls and clone size are taken from that table; D and trimming were inferred from the DNA. The sample table records fewer than 35,000 clones; more than 85% of these occur just once. The ten largest clones capture roughly 3.8% of the sample.

The sample's time point, from its label and the paper: newly diagnosed, previously untreated cHL patient sample. As a comparison group for the relapsed/refractory trial patients, PBMCs from patients with newly diagnosed, previously untreated classical Hodgkin lymphoma were sequenced. Peripheral blood was collected in 8 mL Vacutainer Cell Preparation Tubes, from which PBMCs were isolated by centrifugation and then cryopreserved. The CDR3 runs 14 amino acids, cysteine and phenylalanine included. Only the CDR3 DNA stays, 42 bases, in frame from base 1. Trimming costs V 6 bases and J 6 bases, and their ends lie 16 bases apart. The germline V gene (reference sequence) specifies LNHDA as CDR1 and SQIVND as CDR2. What the authors observed across the whole study: Baseline TCR diversity was reported as lower in newly diagnosed patients than in healthy donors, and lower still in relapsed/refractory patients. Only a single clinical trial cohort was studied, and what caused the repertoire differences, possibly disease activity or prior therapy, remained undefined.

The chain was built from TRBV19 and TRBJ2-3; a tentative D match to TRBD2 spans 6 bases. The source of this sequence is a human donor with classical Hodgkin lymphoma. The sequencing input was peripheral blood mononuclear cells (PBMCs). The CDR3 protein is CASRLGLITDTQYF. Here is the DNA: TGTGCCAGTAGGTTGGGACTCATTACCGATACGCAGTATTTT.